This T cell receptor beta chain was identified during a study of Graves' ophthalmopathy and Graves' hyperthyroidism. The wider study: The blood sample was drawn at first diagnosis and before any treatment. Study conclusions and caveats: Appearing in blood as well were most expanded thyroid clonotypes above 0.001 frequency. Sensitivity of about 70% and specificity of roughly 72% were achieved by the model that predicted ophthalmopathy progression.

Ophthalmopathy absent within 18 months of follow-up marked hyperthyroidism as stable. RNA transcripts yielded amplified TCR beta CDR3 regions. The library came from an HTBI-primed first-round RT-PCR and a second-round multiplex PCR. TCRdb reanalysed the multiplex PCR reads using MiXCR and keeps one entry per CDR3 protein. The data show about 620,000 distinct CDR3 sequences, 22% seen once. There are a few counts of this clonotype. Antigen unknown. This TCR was recovered from a woman aged 18 to 35 with stable Graves' hyperthyroidism. Some clones in this sample may be carry-over from other donors' samples. Sequencing input: peripheral blood.

The CDR3 protein is CASSWGRFEQYF. CDR3 DNA: TGTGCCAGCAGCTGGGGGCGTTTCGAGCAGTACTTC. V and J are TRBV5-6 and TRBJ2-7, with D perhaps matching TRBD1 (6 bases). The CDR3 contains 12 residues. Trimming stripped 3 bases from V and 6 bases from J, with 10 bases between. Germline lookup yields CDR1 SGHDT and CDR2 YYEEEE.